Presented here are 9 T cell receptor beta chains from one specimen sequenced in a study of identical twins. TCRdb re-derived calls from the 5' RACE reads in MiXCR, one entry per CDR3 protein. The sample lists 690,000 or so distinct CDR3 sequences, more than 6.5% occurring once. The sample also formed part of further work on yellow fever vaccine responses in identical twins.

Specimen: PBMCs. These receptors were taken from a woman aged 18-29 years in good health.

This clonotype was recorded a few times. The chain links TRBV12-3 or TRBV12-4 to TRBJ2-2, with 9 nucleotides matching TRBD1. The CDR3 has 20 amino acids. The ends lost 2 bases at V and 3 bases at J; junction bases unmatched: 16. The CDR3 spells CASSLNPGQGYKGYTGELFF. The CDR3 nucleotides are TGTGCCAGCAGTTTAAACCCGGGACAGGGTTATAAGGGATACACCGGGGAGCTGTTTTTT.

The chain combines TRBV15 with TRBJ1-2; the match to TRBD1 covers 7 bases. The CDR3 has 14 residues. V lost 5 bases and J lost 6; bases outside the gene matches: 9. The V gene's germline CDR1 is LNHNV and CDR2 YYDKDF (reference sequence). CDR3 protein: CATSGPGQNHGYTF. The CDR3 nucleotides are TGTGCCACCAGCGGACCGGGACAGAATCATGGCTACACCTTC. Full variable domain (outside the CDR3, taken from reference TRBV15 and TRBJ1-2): DAMVIQNPRYQVTQFGKPVTLSCSQTLNHNVMYWYQQKSSQAPKLLFHYYDKDFNNEADTPDNFQSRRPNTSFCFLDIRSPGLGDTAMYLCATSGPGQNHGYTFGSGTRLTVV.

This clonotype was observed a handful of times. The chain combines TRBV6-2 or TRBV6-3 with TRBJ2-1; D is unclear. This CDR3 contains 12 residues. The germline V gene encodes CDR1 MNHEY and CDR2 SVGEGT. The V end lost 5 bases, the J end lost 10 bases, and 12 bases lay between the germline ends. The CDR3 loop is CASSHNVPEQFF. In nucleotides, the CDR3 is TGTGCCAGCAGTCACAACGTCCCCGAGCAGTTCTTC.

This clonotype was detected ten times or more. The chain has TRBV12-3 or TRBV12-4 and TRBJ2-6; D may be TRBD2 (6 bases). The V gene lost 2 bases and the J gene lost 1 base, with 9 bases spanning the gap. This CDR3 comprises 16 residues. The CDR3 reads CASSLTGGSGANVLTF. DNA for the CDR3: TGTGCCAGCAGTTTAACCGGGGGTTCTGGGGCCAACGTCCTGACTTTC.

CDR3 amino acids: CASSQVWTEELNGYTF. The CDR3 coding sequence is TGCGCCAGCAGCCAAGTGTGGACCGAGGAATTGAATGGCTACACCTTC. The chain recombines TRBV4-1 with TRBJ1-2; D remains ambiguous. The germline gives CDR1 MGHRA, CDR2 YSYEKL. The CDR3 sequence is 16 residues long. Trimming removed 1 base from V and 6 bases from J, with 18 bases in between.

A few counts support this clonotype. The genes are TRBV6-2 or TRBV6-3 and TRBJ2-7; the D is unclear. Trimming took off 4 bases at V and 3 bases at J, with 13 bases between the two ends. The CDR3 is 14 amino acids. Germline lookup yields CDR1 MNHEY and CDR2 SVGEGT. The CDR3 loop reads CASSFLGFSYEQYF. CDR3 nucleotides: TGTGCCAGCAGTTTTCTAGGATTCAGCTACGAGCAGTACTTC.

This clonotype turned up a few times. The CDR3 region is CASSQFTTPYEQYF. The CDR3 region has the DNA TGCGCCAGCAGCCAATTTACCACTCCCTACGAGCAGTACTTC. V usage is TRBV4-1 and J usage is TRBJ2-7; no firm D call. Germline lookup yields CDR1 MGHRA and CDR2 YSYEKL. The CDR3 spans 14 residues. V was cut by 2 bases and J by 2 bases, with 10 bases left in between.

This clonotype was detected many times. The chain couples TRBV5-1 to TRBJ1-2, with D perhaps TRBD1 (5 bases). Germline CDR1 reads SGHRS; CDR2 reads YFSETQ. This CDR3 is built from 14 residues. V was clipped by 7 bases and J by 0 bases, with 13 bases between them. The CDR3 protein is CASGDGVSNYGYTF. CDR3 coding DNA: TGCGCCAGCGGGGACGGAGTATCTAACTATGGCTACACCTTC. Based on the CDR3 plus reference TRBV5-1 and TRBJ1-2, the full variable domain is KAGVTQTPRYLIKTRGQQVTLSCSPISGHRSVSWYQQTPGQGLQFLFEYFSETQRNKGNFPGRFSGRQFSNSRSEMNVSTLELGDSALYLCASGDGVSNYGYTFGSGTRLTVV.

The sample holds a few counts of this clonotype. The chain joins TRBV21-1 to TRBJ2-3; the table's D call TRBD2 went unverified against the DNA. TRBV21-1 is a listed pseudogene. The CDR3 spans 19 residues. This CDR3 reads CASSPRSVAGGRFIDTQYF. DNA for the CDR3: TGTGCCAGCAGCCCACGCTCTGTTGCGGGGGGCCGTTTTATAGATACGCAGTATTTT.